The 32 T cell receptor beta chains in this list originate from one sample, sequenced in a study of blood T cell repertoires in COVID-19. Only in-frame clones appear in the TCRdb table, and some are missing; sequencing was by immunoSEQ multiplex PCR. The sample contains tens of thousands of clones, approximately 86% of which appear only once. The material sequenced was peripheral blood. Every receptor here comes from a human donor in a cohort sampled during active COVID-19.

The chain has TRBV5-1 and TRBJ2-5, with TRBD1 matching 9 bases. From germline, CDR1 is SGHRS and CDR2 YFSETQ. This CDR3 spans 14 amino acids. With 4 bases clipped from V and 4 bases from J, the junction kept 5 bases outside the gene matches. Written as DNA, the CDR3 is TGCGCCAGCAGCCTGGGGACAGGGTTAGAGACCCAGTACTTC. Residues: CASSLGTGLETQYF.

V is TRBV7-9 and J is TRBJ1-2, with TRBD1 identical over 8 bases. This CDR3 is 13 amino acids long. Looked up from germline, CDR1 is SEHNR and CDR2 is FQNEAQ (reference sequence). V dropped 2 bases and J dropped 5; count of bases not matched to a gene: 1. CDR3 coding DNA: TGTGCCAGCAGCTTACGACAGGGGTATGGCTACACCTTC. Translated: CASSLRQGYGYTF.

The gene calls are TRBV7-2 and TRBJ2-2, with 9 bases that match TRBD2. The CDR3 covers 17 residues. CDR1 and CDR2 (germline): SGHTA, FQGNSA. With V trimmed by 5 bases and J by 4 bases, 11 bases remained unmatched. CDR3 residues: CASSLHSGSRSTGELFF. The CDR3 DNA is TGTGCCAGCAGCCTCCATAGCGGGAGTAGGAGCACCGGGGAGCTGTTTTTT.

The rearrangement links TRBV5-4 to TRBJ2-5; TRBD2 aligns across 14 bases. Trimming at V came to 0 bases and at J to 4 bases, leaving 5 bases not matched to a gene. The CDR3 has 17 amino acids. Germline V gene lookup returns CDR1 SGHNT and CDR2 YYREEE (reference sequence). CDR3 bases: TGTGCCAGCAGCTTGGGACTAGCGGGGGGGTATGGAGAGACCCAGTACTTC. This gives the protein CASSLGLAGGYGETQYF. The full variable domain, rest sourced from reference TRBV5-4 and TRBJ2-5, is ETGVTQSPTHLIKTRGQQVTLRCSSQSGHNTVSWYQQALGQGPQFIFQYYREEENGRGNFPPRFSGLQFPNYSSELNVNALELDDSALYLCASSLGLAGGYGETQYFGPGTRLLVL.

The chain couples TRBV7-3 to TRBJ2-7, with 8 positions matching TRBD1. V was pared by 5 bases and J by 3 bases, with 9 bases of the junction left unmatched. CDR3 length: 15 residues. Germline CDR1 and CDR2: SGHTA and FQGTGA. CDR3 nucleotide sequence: TGTGCCAGCAGCCCCGCCGCAGGGGGCTACTACGAGCAGTACTTC. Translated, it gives CASSPAAGGYYEQYF.

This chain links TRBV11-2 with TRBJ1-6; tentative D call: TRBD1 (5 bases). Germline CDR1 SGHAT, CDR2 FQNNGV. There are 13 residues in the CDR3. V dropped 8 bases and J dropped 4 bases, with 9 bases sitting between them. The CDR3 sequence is CASSTGYNSPLHF. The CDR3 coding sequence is TGTGCCAGCTCTACAGGTTATAATTCACCCCTCCACTTT.

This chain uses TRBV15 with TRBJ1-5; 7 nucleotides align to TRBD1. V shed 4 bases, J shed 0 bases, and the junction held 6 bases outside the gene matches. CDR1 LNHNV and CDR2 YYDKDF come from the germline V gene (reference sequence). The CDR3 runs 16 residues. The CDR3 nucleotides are TGTGCCACCAGCACCCGGGACAGCTATAGCAATCAGCCCCAGCATTTT. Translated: CATSTRDSYSNQPQHF.

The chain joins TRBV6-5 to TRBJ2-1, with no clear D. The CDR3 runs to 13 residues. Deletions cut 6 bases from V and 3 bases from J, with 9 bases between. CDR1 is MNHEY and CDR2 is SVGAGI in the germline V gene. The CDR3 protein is CASSRPNYNEQFF. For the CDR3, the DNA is TGTGCCAGCAGCCGCCCTAACTACAATGAGCAGTTCTTC.

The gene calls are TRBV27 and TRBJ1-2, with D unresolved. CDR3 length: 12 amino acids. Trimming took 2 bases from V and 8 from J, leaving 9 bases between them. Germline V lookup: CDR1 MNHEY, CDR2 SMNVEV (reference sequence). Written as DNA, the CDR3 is TGTGCCAGCAGTTTAGAGGGTAGAGGCTACACCTTC. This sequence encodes CASSLEGRGYTF.

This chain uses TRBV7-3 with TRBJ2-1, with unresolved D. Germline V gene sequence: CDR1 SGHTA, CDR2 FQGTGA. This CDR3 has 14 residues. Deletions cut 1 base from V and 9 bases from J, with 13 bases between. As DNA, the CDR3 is TGTGCCAGCAGCTTAAACCGTCCTGCAGGTGAGCAGTTCTTC. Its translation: CASSLNRPAGEQFF.

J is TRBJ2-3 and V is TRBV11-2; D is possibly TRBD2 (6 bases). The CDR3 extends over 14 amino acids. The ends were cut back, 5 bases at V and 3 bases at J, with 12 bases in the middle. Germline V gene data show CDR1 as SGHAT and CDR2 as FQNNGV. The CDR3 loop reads CASSTGVRTDTQYF. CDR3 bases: TGTGCCAGCAGCACGGGAGTAAGGACAGATACGCAGTATTTT.

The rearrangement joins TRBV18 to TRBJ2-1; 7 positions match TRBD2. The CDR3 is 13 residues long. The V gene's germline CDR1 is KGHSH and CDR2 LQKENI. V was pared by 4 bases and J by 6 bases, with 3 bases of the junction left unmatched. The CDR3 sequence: CASSQAGPNEQFF. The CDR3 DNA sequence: TGTGCCAGCTCACAAGCGGGACCCAATGAGCAGTTCTTC.

CDR3 in DNA: TGTGCCAGCAGTTACGTAGCGGGAGGTTATACGCAGTATTTT. Protein product: CASSYVAGGYTQYF. The chain uses TRBV6-5 and TRBJ2-3; 10 positions agree with TRBD2. The CDR3 sequence is 14 residues long. J gave up 7 bases and V 2 bases, and 3 bases lay outside the gene matches. Looked up from germline, CDR1 is MNHEY and CDR2 is SVGAGI.

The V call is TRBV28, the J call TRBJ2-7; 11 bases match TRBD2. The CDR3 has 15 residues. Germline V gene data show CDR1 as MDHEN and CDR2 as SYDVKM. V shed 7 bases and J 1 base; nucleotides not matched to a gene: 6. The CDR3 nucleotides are TGTGCCAGCACCCCACTAGCGGGGGCGTCCTACGAGCAGTACTTC. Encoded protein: CASTPLAGASYEQYF.

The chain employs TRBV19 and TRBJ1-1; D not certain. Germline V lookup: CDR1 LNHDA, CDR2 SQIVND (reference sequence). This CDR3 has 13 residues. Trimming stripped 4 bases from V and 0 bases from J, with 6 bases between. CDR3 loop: CASSRSVNTEAFF. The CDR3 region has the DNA TGTGCCAGTAGTAGGTCAGTGAACACTGAAGCTTTCTTT.

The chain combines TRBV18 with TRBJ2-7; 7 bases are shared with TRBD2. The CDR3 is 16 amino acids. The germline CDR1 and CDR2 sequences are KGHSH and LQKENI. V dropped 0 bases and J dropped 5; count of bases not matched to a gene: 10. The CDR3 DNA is TGTGCCAGCTCACCACCAGCCGGGAGGCCGGGAAACGAGCAGTACTTC. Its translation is CASSPPAGRPGNEQYF.

In DNA form, the CDR3 reads TGCGCCAGCAGCTTGCTTGACTCAGTCACAGATACGCAGTATTTT. Translating it yields CASSLLDSVTDTQYF. The V call is TRBV5-1, the J call TRBJ2-3; D unresolved. This CDR3 spans 15 amino acids. V lost 1 base, J lost 2 bases, and 11 bases lay in between. Germline lookup yields CDR1 SGHRS and CDR2 YFSETQ.

The CDR3 is CASSQVPGGTSGNNEQFF. The CDR3 nucleotides are TGCGCCAGCAGCCAAGTTCCCGGGGGGACTAGCGGAAACAATGAGCAGTTCTTC. The chain uses TRBV4-1 and TRBJ2-1; 11 bases agree with TRBD2. Germline V lookup: CDR1 MGHRA, CDR2 YSYEKL. V lost 1 base and J lost 5; bases outside the gene matches: 10. This CDR3 has 18 residues.

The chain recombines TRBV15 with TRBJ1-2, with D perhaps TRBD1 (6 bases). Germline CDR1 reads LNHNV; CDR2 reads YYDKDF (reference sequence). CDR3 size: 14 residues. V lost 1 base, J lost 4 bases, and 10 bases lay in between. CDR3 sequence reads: CATSRGRDIYGYTF. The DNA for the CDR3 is TGTGCCACCAGCAGAGGTCGGGACATCTATGGCTACACCTTC.

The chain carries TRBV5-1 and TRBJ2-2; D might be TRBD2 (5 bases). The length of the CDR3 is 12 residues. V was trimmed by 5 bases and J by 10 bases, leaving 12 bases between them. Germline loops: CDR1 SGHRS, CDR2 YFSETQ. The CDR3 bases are TGCGCCAGCAGTGTGGGAGTTGCGGAGCTGTTTTTT. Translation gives CASSVGVAELFF.

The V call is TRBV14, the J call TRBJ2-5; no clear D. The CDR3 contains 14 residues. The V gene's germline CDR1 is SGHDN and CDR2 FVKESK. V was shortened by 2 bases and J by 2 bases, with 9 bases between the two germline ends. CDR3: CASSQPGLQETQYF. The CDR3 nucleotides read TGTGCCAGCAGCCAACCAGGTTTACAAGAGACCCAGTACTTC.

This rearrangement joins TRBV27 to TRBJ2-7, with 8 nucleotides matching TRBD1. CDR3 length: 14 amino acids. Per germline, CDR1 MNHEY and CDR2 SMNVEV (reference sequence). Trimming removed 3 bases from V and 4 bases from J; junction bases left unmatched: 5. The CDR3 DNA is TGTGCCAGCAGTTTTGGGACAGGCGATTACGAGCAGTACTTC. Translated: CASSFGTGDYEQYF.

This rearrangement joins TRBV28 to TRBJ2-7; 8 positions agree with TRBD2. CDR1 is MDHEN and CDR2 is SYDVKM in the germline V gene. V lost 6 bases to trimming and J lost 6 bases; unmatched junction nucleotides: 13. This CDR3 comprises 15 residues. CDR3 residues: CASRLLAESILEQYF. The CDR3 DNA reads TGTGCCAGCAGGTTACTAGCGGAAAGCATCCTCGAGCAGTACTTC.

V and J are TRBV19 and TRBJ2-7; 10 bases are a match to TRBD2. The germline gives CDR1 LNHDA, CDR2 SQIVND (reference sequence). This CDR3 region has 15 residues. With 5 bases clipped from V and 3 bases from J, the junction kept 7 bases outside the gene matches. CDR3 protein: CASSAGLATLYEQYF. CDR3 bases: TGTGCCAGTAGTGCGGGACTAGCGACACTCTACGAGCAGTACTTC.

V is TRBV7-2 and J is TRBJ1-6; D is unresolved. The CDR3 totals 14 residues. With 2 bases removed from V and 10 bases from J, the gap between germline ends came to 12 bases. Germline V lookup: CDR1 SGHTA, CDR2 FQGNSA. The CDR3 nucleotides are TGTGCCAGCAGCTTAAATCCAGGTCCATCACCCCTCCACTTT. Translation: CASSLNPGPSPLHF.

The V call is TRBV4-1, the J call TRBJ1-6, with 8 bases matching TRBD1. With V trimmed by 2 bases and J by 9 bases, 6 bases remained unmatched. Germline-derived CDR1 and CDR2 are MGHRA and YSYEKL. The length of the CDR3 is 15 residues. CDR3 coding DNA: TGCGCCAGCAGCCAAACCAGGGGGCTGAGTTCACCCCTCCACTTT. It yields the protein CASSQTRGLSSPLHF.

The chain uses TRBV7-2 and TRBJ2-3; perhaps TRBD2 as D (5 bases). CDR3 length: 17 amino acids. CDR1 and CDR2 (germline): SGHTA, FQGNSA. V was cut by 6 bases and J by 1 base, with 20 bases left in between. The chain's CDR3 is CASSSRKGLARTDTQYF. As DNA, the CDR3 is TGTGCCAGCAGTTCCCGCAAAGGACTGGCCCGCACAGATACGCAGTATTTT.

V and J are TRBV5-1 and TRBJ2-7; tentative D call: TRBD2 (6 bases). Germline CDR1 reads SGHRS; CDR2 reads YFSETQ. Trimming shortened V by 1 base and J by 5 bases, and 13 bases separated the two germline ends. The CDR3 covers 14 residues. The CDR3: CASSLSGGGNEQYF. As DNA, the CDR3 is TGCGCCAGCAGCTTGAGTGGGGGAGGCAACGAGCAGTACTTC.

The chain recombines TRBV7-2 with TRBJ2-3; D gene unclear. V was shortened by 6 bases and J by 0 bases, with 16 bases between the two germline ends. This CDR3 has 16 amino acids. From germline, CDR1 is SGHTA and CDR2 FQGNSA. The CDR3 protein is CASSVRSTLSTDTQYF. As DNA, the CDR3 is TGTGCCAGCAGTGTTCGAAGCACCCTTAGCACAGATACGCAGTATTTT.

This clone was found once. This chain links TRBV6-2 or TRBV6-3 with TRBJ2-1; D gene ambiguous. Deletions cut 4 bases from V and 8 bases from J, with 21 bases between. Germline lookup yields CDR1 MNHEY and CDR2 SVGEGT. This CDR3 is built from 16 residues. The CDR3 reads CASSLATIGPTDEQFF. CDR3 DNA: TGTGCCAGCAGTTTAGCCACTATCGGCCCTACGGATGAGCAGTTCTTC.

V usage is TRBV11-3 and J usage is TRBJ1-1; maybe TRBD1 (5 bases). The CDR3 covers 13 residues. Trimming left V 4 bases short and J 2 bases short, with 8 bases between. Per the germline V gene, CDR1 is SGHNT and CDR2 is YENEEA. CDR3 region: CASSSQGNTEAFF. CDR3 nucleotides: TGTGCCAGCAGCTCTCAGGGTAACACTGAAGCTTTCTTT.

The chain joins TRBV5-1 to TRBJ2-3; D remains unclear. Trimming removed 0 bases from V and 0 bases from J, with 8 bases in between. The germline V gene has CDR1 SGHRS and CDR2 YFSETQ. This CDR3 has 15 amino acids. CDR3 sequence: CASSLVTDSTDTQYF. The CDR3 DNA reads TGCGCCAGCAGCTTGGTAACAGATAGCACAGATACGCAGTATTTT. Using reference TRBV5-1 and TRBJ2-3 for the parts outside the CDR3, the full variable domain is KAGVTQTPRYLIKTRGQQVTLSCSPISGHRSVSWYQQTPGQGLQFLFEYFSETQRNKGNFPGRFSGRQFSNSRSEMNVSTLELGDSALYLCASSLVTDSTDTQYFGPGTRLTVL.